One sample yielded the 10 T cell receptor beta chains listed below, sequenced in a study of T cells in severe cutaneous drug reactions. Libraries were made by iRepertoire multiplex PCR with TCR subtype-specific primers for bulk and single-cell sequencing. TCRdb re-called the multiplex PCR reads; every CDR3 protein appears as one record, without DNA. The sample table sets out approximately 9,600 distinct CDR3 sequences. The donors had carbamazepine-induced Stevens-Johnson syndrome or toxic epidermal necrolysis. What was sequenced was cells from a skin blister. The receptor source for this set is a human donor with Stevens-Johnson syndrome, a severe cutaneous drug reaction.

V usage is TRBV18 and J usage is TRBJ2-7; TCRdb proposes TRBD1, but this gene call is untestable without DNA. Germline CDR1 KGHSH, CDR2 LQKENI. The CDR3 covers 16 residues. CDR3 sequence reads: CASSPPGRGRFYEQYF.

The chain joins TRBV29-1 to TRBJ1-1; TCRdb lists TRBD1, though no DNA is available to test this call. From germline, CDR1 is SQVTM and CDR2 ANQGSEA. The CDR3 covers 15 residues. The CDR3 spells CSVSLGRGRNTEAFF.

The V call is TRBV20-1, the J call TRBJ2-4; without DNA, the TCRdb call of TRBD1 cannot be checked. Germline V gene sequence: CDR1 DFQATT, CDR2 SNEGSKA (reference sequence). The CDR3 runs to 18 residues. The CDR3 loop reads CSARESGRSGQHSNIQYF.

This chain connects TRBV29-1 to TRBJ2-1; the TCRdb D gene call, TRBD2, has no DNA to confirm it. The CDR3 totals 14 residues. From germline, CDR1 is SQVTM and CDR2 ANQGSEA. CDR3 residues: CSVGPGLAYNEQFF.

V is TRBV20-1 and J is TRBJ2-3; TCRdb returns TRBD2, unconfirmable since there is no DNA. The CDR3 is made up of 17 amino acids. Germline V gene lookup returns CDR1 DFQATT and CDR2 SNEGSKA (reference sequence). The CDR3 spells CSARERIGRASTDTQYF.

The J gene is TRBJ2-3, the V gene TRBV20-1; TCRdb names TRBD2, which stays unverified in the absence of DNA. Germline V gene sequence: CDR1 DFQATT, CDR2 SNEGSKA (reference sequence). The CDR3 totals 17 residues. CDR3 region: CSAKGLAGGLGTDTQYF.

By frequency, this clonotype is medium-sized. The chain recombines TRBV20-1 with TRBJ1-5. CDR3 size: 13 residues. Germline V gene data show CDR1 as DFQATT and CDR2 as SNEGSKA (reference sequence). The CDR3: CSAGQSGNQPQHF.

This chain links TRBV6-1 with TRBJ1-1; checking the TCRdb D call of TRBD1 is not possible without DNA. This CDR3 comprises 17 residues. Germline loops: CDR1 MNHNS, CDR2 SASEGT. CDR3: CASFAWGGGTLDTEAFF.

This clonotype ranks as medium-sized (0.01 to 0.1%) in terms of frequency. This chain links TRBV20-1 with TRBJ2-7; TCRdb selects TRBD2, and the lack of DNA leaves this call unchecked. This CDR3 is built from 15 residues. Germline V lookup: CDR1 DFQATT, CDR2 SNEGSKA (reference sequence). Here the CDR3 reads CSARDPGQREREQYF.

The chain joins TRBV20-1 to TRBJ2-3; the TRBD2 assignment by TCRdb is unverifiable without DNA. This CDR3 contains 15 residues. Germline assignment: CDR1 DFQATT and CDR2 SNEGSKA (reference sequence). The CDR3 protein is CSASGLAGLTDTQYF.